These 25 T cell receptor beta chains were all obtained from the same sample, sequenced in a study of early T cells in non-severe SARS-CoV-2 infection. Each CDR3 protein gets one entry after TCRdb re-called the 5' RACE reads with MiXCR. This sample has approximately 15,000 distinct CDR3 sequences, with over 5.5% found just once. The sample was whole blood, taken at baseline. The receptors derive from an adult who was a healthcare worker with PCR-confirmed SARS-CoV-2 infection or an uninfected control (not recorded which).

This clonotype has a count of ten or more. The chain uses TRBV7-9 and TRBJ1-6, with D uncertain. CDR3 length: 18 amino acids. CDR1 and CDR2 (germline): SEHNR, FQNEAQ (reference sequence). V was shortened by 2 bases and J by 6 bases, with 20 bases between the two germline ends. The CDR3 spells CASSLRPSGPQINSPLHF. The DNA of the CDR3 is TGTGCCAGCAGCTTACGACCTTCGGGCCCTCAAATTAATTCACCCCTCCACTTT.

This clonotype was counted ten times or more. The chain's CDR3 is CASSFQQSYEQYF. The DNA for the CDR3 is TGCGCCAGCAGCTTTCAACAGAGTTACGAGCAGTACTTC. The chain recombines TRBV5-1 with TRBJ2-7; D is unresolved. This CDR3 region has 13 residues. The germline V gene has CDR1 SGHRS and CDR2 YFSETQ. The V gene lost 2 bases and the J gene lost 4 bases, with 10 bases spanning the gap. The whole variable domain, remainder taken from reference TRBV5-1 and TRBJ2-7, is KAGVTQTPRYLIKTRGQQVTLSCSPISGHRSVSWYQQTPGQGLQFLFEYFSETQRNKGNFPGRFSGRQFSNSRSEMNVSTLELGDSALYLCASSFQQSYEQYFGPGTRLTVT.

The genes are TRBV7-9 and TRBJ1-3, with TRBD1 as a possible D gene (5 bases). The CDR3 contains 16 residues. Germline V gene sequence: CDR1 SEHNR, CDR2 FQNEAQ (reference sequence). The germline V and J ends were trimmed by 8 bases and 0 bases, with 17 bases remaining between them. The CDR3 region has the DNA TGTGCCAGCCCGGATTCCCAGGGCTCCTCTGGAAACACCATATATTTT. Amino acids: CASPDSQGSSGNTIYF.

This clonotype is categorized as medium-sized. This chain joins TRBV29-1 and TRBJ1-3, with D possibly matching TRBD1 (5 bases). The CDR3 consists of 15 residues. Trimming took off 2 bases at V and 0 bases at J, with 11 bases between the two ends. CDR1 SQVTM and CDR2 ANQGSEA come from the germline V gene. CDR3 coding DNA: TGCAGCGTTGAAAGACAGTTGGCCTCTGGAAACACCATATATTTT. It encodes CSVERQLASGNTIYF. Looking up the rest from reference TRBV29-1 and TRBJ1-3 gives the full variable domain: SAVISQKPSRDICQRGTSLTIQCQVDSQVTMMFWYRQQPGQSLTLIATANQGSEATYESGFVIDKFPISRPNLTFSTLTVSNMSPEDSSIYLCSVERQLASGNTIYFGEGSWLTVV.

This clonotype was counted at least ten times. CDR3 sequence (DNA): TGTGCCAGCAGCTTTGGTTACACCGGGGAGCTGTTTTTT. It is translated as CASSFGYTGELFF. The chain joins TRBV11-2 to TRBJ2-2; D unclear. Germline-derived CDR1 and CDR2 are SGHAT and FQNNGV. V was shortened by 3 bases and J by 3 bases, with 5 bases between the two germline ends. This CDR3 has 13 residues.

This clonotype has a handful of counts. This chain joins TRBV7-6 and TRBJ2-2; no clear D gene. Germline CDR1 and CDR2: SGHVS and FNYEAQ. The CDR3 covers 12 residues. V dropped 1 base and J dropped 7 bases, with 4 bases sitting between them. CDR3 nucleotide sequence: TGTGCCAGCAGCTTAGATGGCGGGGAGCTGTTTTTT. The encoded protein is CASSLDGGELFF.

Ten or more counts support this clonotype. This sequence joins TRBV7-4 and TRBJ2-2; 7 bases agree with TRBD1. The CDR3 consists of 18 residues. The V segment lost 7 bases and the J segment 6 bases; nucleotides outside the gene matches: 20. Per the germline V gene, CDR1 is SGHVT and CDR2 is SQSDAQ. The CDR3 loop is CASNNPPPGQRRPGELFF. The CDR3 DNA is TGTGCCAGCAACAACCCACCCCCGGGACAGAGACGCCCCGGGGAGCTGTTTTTT. The full variable domain, its missing parts supplied by reference TRBV7-4 and TRBJ2-2, is GAGVSQSPRYKVAKRGRDVALRCDSISGHVTLYWYRQTLGQGSEVLTYSQSDAQRDKSGRPSGRFSAERPERSVSTLKIQRTEQGDSAVYLCASNNPPPGQRRPGELFFGEGSRLTVL.

In this sample, this clonotype turned up many times. V is TRBV25-1 and J is TRBJ1-1; possibly TRBD1 for D (6 bases). The CDR3 loop spans 12 amino acids. The V end lost 3 bases, the J end lost 8 bases, and 10 bases lay between the germline ends. Per the germline V gene, CDR1 is MGHDK and CDR2 is SYGVNS. The CDR3 loop reads CASSDYRAEAFF. The CDR3 region has the DNA TGTGCCAGCAGTGATTACAGGGCGGAAGCTTTCTTT.

This clonotype has ten or more counts. V and J are TRBV5-6 and TRBJ2-7; D unresolved. Trimming took 5 bases from V and 0 from J, leaving 9 bases between them. The CDR3 is made up of 13 amino acids. The germline V gene encodes CDR1 SGHDT and CDR2 YYEEEE. DNA of the CDR3: TGTGCCAGCAGTGCAGACAACTCCTACGAGCAGTACTTC. Its translation: CASSADNSYEQYF.

This clonotype qualifies as medium-sized. V and J are TRBV11-2 and TRBJ2-7; D gene unclear. The CDR3 is 12 amino acids. The V end lost 5 bases, the J end lost 3 bases, and 8 bases lay between the germline ends. CDR1 and CDR2 (germline): SGHAT, FQNNGV. In nucleotides, the CDR3 is TGTGCCAGCAGCCCGGAGAACTACGAGCAGTACTTC. Amino acid sequence: CASSPENYEQYF.

This clonotype was detected many times. This sequence joins TRBV29-1 and TRBJ2-5; TRBD2 matches 7 bases. This CDR3 is built from 15 residues. The germline CDR1 and CDR2 sequences are SQVTM and ANQGSEA. J was trimmed by 0 bases and V by 7 bases; bases with no gene match: 11. The CDR3 reads CSAATGTNHQETQYF. In DNA, the CDR3 is TGCAGCGCCGCGACCGGGACTAACCACCAAGAGACCCAGTACTTC.

This clonotype was counted ten times or more. The rearrangement uses TRBV30 and TRBJ1-6; 7 positions match TRBD1. The CDR3 sequence is 13 residues long. After removal of 1 base from V and 12 bases from J, the junction contained 6 bases not matched to a gene. CDR1 GTSNPN and CDR2 SVGIG come from the germline V gene (reference sequence). In nucleotides, the CDR3 is TGTGCCTGGAGTGGGACAGGCCACTTACCCCTCCACTTT. Translated: CAWSGTGHLPLHF. The full variable domain, its missing parts supplied by reference TRBV30 and TRBJ1-6, is SQTIHQWPATLVQPVGSPLSLECTVEGTSNPNLYWYRQAAGRGLQLLFYSVGIGQISSEVPQNLSASRPQDRQFILSSKKLLLSDSGFYLCAWSGTGHLPLHFGNGTRLTVT.

This clonotype was seen a handful of times. This rearrangement joins TRBV7-8 to TRBJ1-2; 8 nucleotides match TRBD1. The CDR3 has 15 residues. Germline lookup yields CDR1 SGHVS and CDR2 FQNEAQ. The V and J ends lost 3 bases and 2 bases, in that order; junction bases with no gene match: 5. The DNA of the CDR3 is TGTGCCAGCAGCTTTAGCAGGGGGCTCAACTATGGCTACACCTTC. Encoded protein: CASSFSRGLNYGYTF. Variable domain in full (rest from reference TRBV7-8 and TRBJ1-2): GAGVSQSPRYKVAKRGQDVALRCDPISGHVSLFWYQQALGQGPEFLTYFQNEAQLDKSGLPSDRFFAERPEGSVSTLKIQRTQQEDSAVYLCASSFSRGLNYGYTFGSGTRLTVV.

This clonotype is labeled as medium-sized. The genes are TRBV7-6 and TRBJ1-6; TRBD1 matches 7 bases. Germline V lookup: CDR1 SGHVS, CDR2 FNYEAQ. Losses at the gene ends were 5 bases for V and 6 bases for J; bases not matched to a gene: 7. The CDR3 covers 15 residues. CDR3 in amino acids: CASSPSTGINSPLHF. CDR3 nucleotide sequence: TGTGCCAGCAGCCCGTCGACAGGGATTAATTCACCCCTCCACTTT.

This clonotype was seen ten or more times. V usage is TRBV4-1 and J usage is TRBJ1-1, with 8 positions matching TRBD1. V dropped 10 bases and J dropped 0; count of bases not matched to a gene: 7. CDR3 length: 14 amino acids. Germline V gene lookup returns CDR1 MGHRA and CDR2 YSYEKL. As DNA, the CDR3 is TGCGCCACCATGGACAGGGTGATGAACACTGAAGCTTTCTTT. This codes for CATMDRVMNTEAFF.

As regards this clonotype: A much larger clone lies one base from this, so it may be a read error. In DNA, the CDR3 is TGTGCCATCATGCCGGTACAGGGGCGGACCGGGGAGCTGTTTTTT. Protein product: CAIMPVQGRTGELFF. The chain is built from TRBV10-3 and TRBJ2-2; TRBD1 aligns across 7 bases. V was clipped by 7 bases and J by 5 bases; unmatched bases: 10. Germline-derived CDR1 and CDR2 are ENHRY and SYGVKD. The CDR3 is 15 amino acids.

This clonotype was recorded at least ten times. This chain connects TRBV12-3 or TRBV12-4 to TRBJ1-2; a weak D match, TRBD1 (5 bases). V was shortened by 3 bases and J by 4 bases, with 9 bases between the two germline ends. The CDR3 loop spans 13 amino acids. The CDR3 spells CASSLGLGYGYTF. The CDR3 DNA reads as TGTGCCAGCAGTTTGGGGCTGGGCTATGGCTACACCTTC.

This clonotype was seen at least ten times. As DNA, the CDR3 is TGTGCCAGCAGCCAAGGGACCCCGGGGACAGAGACCCAGTACTTC. Translating gives CASSQGTPGTETQYF. This rearrangement joins TRBV3-1 to TRBJ2-5; perhaps D is TRBD1 or TRBD2 (5 bases each). The V end was cut by 1 base, the J end by 4 bases, with 13 bases between. This CDR3 region has 15 residues. The germline gives CDR1 LGHDT, CDR2 YNNKEL (reference sequence).

This clonotype was found many times. The chain employs TRBV7-2 and TRBJ2-1; possible D gene TRBD2, 6 bases. The CDR3 spans 16 residues. Germline V CDR1 and CDR2: SGHTA, FQGNSA. V lost 4 bases, J lost 6 bases, and 19 bases lay in between. CDR3 DNA: TGTGCCAGCAGCTCCTATGGGACGACCGGGGGCAATGAGCAGTTCTTC. Translation: CASSSYGTTGGNEQFF.

This clonotype is medium-sized (0.01 to 0.1%). The chain recombines TRBV18 with TRBJ1-6; a possible D gene is TRBD1 (6 bases). The CDR3 is 17 amino acids. V was pared by 4 bases and J by 0 bases, with 13 bases between. The V gene's germline CDR1 is KGHSH and CDR2 LQKENI. For the CDR3, the DNA is TGTGCCAGCTCACTATCGGGGGCCAGCTCCTATAATTCACCCCTCCACTTT. This sequence encodes CASSLSGASSYNSPLHF.

In this sample, this clonotype turned up many times. The gene calls are TRBV4-1 and TRBJ2-7, with 9 bases identical to TRBD1. Germline V gives CDR1 MGHRA, CDR2 YSYEKL. The CDR3 extends over 16 amino acids. V shed 0 bases and J 1 base; nucleotides not matched to a gene: 4. The CDR3 bases are TGCGCCAGCAGCCAAGATGGGGGACAGGGATCCTACGAGCAGTACTTC. This translates into CASSQDGGQGSYEQYF.

In its sample, this clonotype is medium-sized. The chain carries TRBV7-2 and TRBJ2-5; 10 bases agree with TRBD2. Trimming at V came to 5 bases and at J to 2 bases, leaving 5 bases not matched to a gene. CDR3 length: 15 residues. Germline V CDR1 and CDR2: SGHTA, FQGNSA. The CDR3 sequence: CASSLSGGLQETQYF. Here the CDR3 DNA reads TGTGCCAGCAGCCTTAGCGGGGGGCTGCAAGAGACCCAGTACTTC.

This sequence joins TRBV7-3 and TRBJ2-1, with unresolved D. The CDR3 spans 14 residues. The V gene lost 8 bases and the J gene lost 1 base, with 12 bases spanning the gap. The germline CDR1 and CDR2 sequences are SGHTA and FQGTGA. Written as DNA, the CDR3 is TGTGCCAGCGCCCCGGGCCCATCCTACAATGAGCAGTTCTTC. This translates into CASAPGPSYNEQFF.

This clonotype was counted many times. The chain is built from TRBV20-1 and TRBJ2-7; D is possibly TRBD1 or TRBD2 (6 bases each). The CDR3 length is 12 residues. Germline V gives CDR1 DFQATT, CDR2 SNEGSKA (reference sequence). Between the trimmed V and J ends, which lost 5 bases and 3 bases, there was a span of 11 bases. Here the CDR3 DNA reads TGCAGTGCTGCCCGGGGGCTCTACGAGCAGTACTTC. It yields the protein CSAARGLYEQYF.

A word on this clonotype: It may be a read error: a sequence one base away is much more abundant. The chain carries TRBV4-3 and TRBJ1-1, with D possibly being TRBD1 (6 bases). Germline CDR1 is LGHNA and CDR2 is YSLEER. There are 16 residues in the CDR3. Trimming removed 0 bases from V and 3 bases from J, with 14 bases in between. This CDR3 reads CASSQETGTFDTEAFF. DNA of the CDR3: TGCGCCAGCAGCCAAGAGACCGGGACATTCGACACTGAAGCTTTCTTT.